The 30 T cell receptor beta chains below all came from one sample that was sequenced in a study of technical replicates of blood from a few donors. Sequencing used immunoSEQ multiplex PCR; TCRdb keeps in-frame clones, though not all of them. The sample yields approximately 14,000 clones, roughly 83% seen once. The sample was PBMCs. The receptors stem from a human donor in good health.

The DNA for the CDR3 is TGTGCCAGCAGTGAAGAAGGGACTAGCTACGAGCAGTACTTC. The encoded protein is CASSEEGTSYEQYF. The chain has TRBV6-1 and TRBJ2-7, with 8 bases aligning to TRBD2. With V trimmed by 1 base and J by 3 bases, 2 bases remained unmatched. CDR1 is MNHNS and CDR2 is SASEGT in the germline V gene. The CDR3 contains 14 residues.

The rearrangement joins TRBV9 to TRBJ1-3; tentatively, D is TRBD1 (5 bases). The CDR3 length is 16 residues. V lost 5 bases and J 2 bases, leaving 17 bases between the germline ends. Germline values: CDR1 SGDLS, CDR2 YYNGEE. The CDR3 bases are TGTGCCAGCAGTAGGACCCTGGGGGGGGCTGGAAACACCATATATTTT. Protein product: CASSRTLGGAGNTIYF.

The genes are TRBV19 and TRBJ1-2; 11 bases agree with TRBD1. The V and J ends lost 6 bases and 5 bases, in that order; junction bases with no gene match: 5. The CDR3 consists of 14 residues. CDR1 LNHDA and CDR2 SQIVND come from the germline V gene (reference sequence). CDR3 in DNA: TGTGCCAGTAGATCGGGACAGGGGGATTATGGCTACACCTTC. Amino acid sequence: CASRSGQGDYGYTF.

The chain combines TRBV28 with TRBJ2-5; possibly TRBD1 for D (7 bases). Trimming stripped 6 bases from V and 10 bases from J, with 21 bases between. The CDR3 runs to 14 residues. In germline, CDR1 is MDHEN, CDR2 SYDVKM. CDR3 sequence (DNA): TGTGCCAGCAGCAAGACAGGGAGGCAAGGTAGCCAGTACTTC. The encoded protein is CASSKTGRQGSQYF.

The genes are TRBV16 and TRBJ2-7; a weak D match, TRBD1 (6 bases). V shed 4 bases and J shed 5 bases, with 15 bases lying between them. The CDR3 consists of 14 residues. Germline V gene data show CDR1 as KGHSY and CDR2 as FQNENV. CDR3: CASSPYRVGDEQYF. The CDR3 nucleotides read TGTGCCAGCAGCCCTTACAGGGTCGGCGACGAGCAGTACTTC.

CDR3 in amino acids: CAGGDNEQFF. In nucleotides, the CDR3 is TGTGCCGGCGGGGACAATGAGCAGTTCTTC. This chain connects TRBV10-3 to TRBJ2-1; D possibly corresponds to TRBD2 (6 bases). This CDR3 has 10 amino acids. Germline assignment: CDR1 ENHRY and CDR2 SYGVKD. V lost 11 bases and J 5 bases, leaving 7 bases between the germline ends.

The chain links TRBV5-1 to TRBJ2-7, with D maybe TRBD1 (5 bases). Germline V lookup: CDR1 SGHRS, CDR2 YFSETQ. Trimming left V 0 bases short and J 6 bases short, with 16 bases between. The CDR3 has 15 amino acids. The CDR3 nucleotides are TGCGCCAGCAGCTTGGGGGCAGGGTTTGGCGTCGAGCAGTACTTC. It translates to CASSLGAGFGVEQYF.

V gene TRBV30 combines with J gene TRBJ2-7; 9 bases are shared with TRBD1. Germline V lookup: CDR1 GTSNPN, CDR2 SVGIG (reference sequence). V shed 2 bases, J shed 3 bases, and the junction held 5 bases outside the gene matches. The CDR3 sequence is 14 residues long. The CDR3 sequence is CAWSTGQGNYEQYF. CDR3 DNA: TGTGCCTGGAGTACCGGACAGGGGAACTACGAGCAGTACTTC.

The chain combines TRBV5-1 with TRBJ2-5; 12 bases match TRBD2. This CDR3 is 16 amino acids long. The germline V gene encodes CDR1 SGHRS and CDR2 YFSETQ. V was clipped by 0 bases and J by 5 bases; unmatched bases: 5. The CDR3 sequence: CASSLELAGGTETQYF. The CDR3 DNA sequence: TGCGCCAGCAGCTTGGAACTAGCGGGAGGCACGGAGACCCAGTACTTC.

This sequence joins TRBV7-9 and TRBJ2-3; perhaps TRBD1 as D (5 bases). This CDR3 contains 14 residues. Germline-derived CDR1 and CDR2 are SEHNR and FQNEAQ (reference sequence). Between the trimmed V and J ends, which lost 1 base and 2 bases, there was a span of 7 bases. CDR3 protein: CASSLVGHTDTQYF. CDR3 bases: TGTGCCAGCAGCTTAGTGGGGCACACAGATACGCAGTATTTT.

The rearrangement links TRBV25-1 to TRBJ2-1, with a possible D match to TRBD1 (6 bases). The CDR3 is made up of 16 amino acids. Per germline, CDR1 MGHDK and CDR2 SYGVNS. V dropped 3 bases and J dropped 8 bases, with 20 bases sitting between them. Here the CDR3 reads CASSEPQGLVGDEQFF. Here the CDR3 DNA reads TGTGCCAGCAGTGAGCCCCAGGGGCTAGTGGGGGATGAGCAGTTCTTC.

The chain couples TRBV9 to TRBJ1-2; D may be TRBD1 (5 bases). The CDR3 has 15 amino acids. Germline V gene data show CDR1 as SGDLS and CDR2 as YYNGEE. Between the trimmed V and J ends, which lost 5 bases and 4 bases, there was a span of 18 bases. The CDR3 sequence: CASRPTGGTSYGYTF. CDR3 nucleotide sequence: TGTGCCAGCAGACCCACCGGGGGTACGAGCTATGGCTACACCTTC.

This clone was seen only once. The rearrangement uses TRBV5-5 and TRBJ2-5; D perhaps matches TRBD1 (6 bases). Germline CDR1 SGHKS, CDR2 YYEKEE (reference sequence). The CDR3 spans 15 residues. V was pared by 0 bases and J by 7 bases, with 16 bases between. CDR3 nucleotides: TGTGCCAGCAGCTTGGAGGGACAACAACGGGGGACCCAGTACTTC. Translation gives CASSLEGQQRGTQYF.

The J gene is TRBJ2-4, the V gene TRBV2; D possibly corresponds to TRBD2 (6 bases). CDR3 size: 14 residues. Trimming removed 3 bases at V and 15 bases at J, with 21 bases between. The germline V gene has CDR1 SNHLY and CDR2 FYNNEI. In DNA, the CDR3 is TGTGCCAGCAGTGACTTTGAGGCGGGACCCCCGCGGTACTTC. This gives the protein CASSDFEAGPPRYF.

The CDR3 is CSVEQNNEQYF. CDR3 in DNA: TGCAGCGTTGAACAGAATAACGAGCAGTACTTC. V gene TRBV29-1 combines with J gene TRBJ2-7; D is ambiguous. Germline V CDR1 and CDR2: SQVTM, ANQGSEA. This CDR3 contains 11 residues. Trimming removed 2 bases from V and 5 bases from J, with 7 bases in between.

This clone was counted only a few times. The chain employs TRBV4-2 and TRBJ2-7, with 9 bases that match TRBD2. Germline-derived CDR1 and CDR2 are LGHNA and YNFKEQ. Germline trimming cut 4 bases from V and 4 bases from J; bases unmatched to any gene: 8. CDR3 length equals 15 residues. Here the CDR3 DNA reads TGTGCCAGCAGCCCCTCGACTAGCGGCCAGTACGAGCAGTACTTC. Encoded protein: CASSPSTSGQYEQYF.

The chain uses TRBV13 and TRBJ2-7; possible D gene TRBD1, 6 bases. V dropped 3 bases and J dropped 0 bases, with 6 bases sitting between them. The V gene's germline CDR1 is PRHDT and CDR2 FYEKMQ (reference sequence). The CDR3 is made up of 13 amino acids. The CDR3, as DNA: TGTGCCAGCAGCTTGGACAGCTCCTACGAGCAGTACTTC. This encodes CASSLDSSYEQYF.

CDR3 DNA: TGTGCCAGCAGTTCGGACAGGAAATTCTACGAGCAGTACTTC. This gives the protein CASSSDRKFYEQYF. The J gene is TRBJ2-7, the V gene TRBV5-5; 7 nucleotides align to TRBD1. The CDR3 has 14 residues. J gave up 3 bases and V 5 bases, and 8 bases lay outside the gene matches. Per germline, CDR1 SGHKS and CDR2 YYEKEE (reference sequence).

J is TRBJ2-4 and V is TRBV19; 7 bases are a match to TRBD2. This CDR3 comprises 17 residues. The J segment lost 0 bases and the V segment lost 6 bases, leaving 11 bases of the junction unmatched. Per the germline V gene, CDR1 is LNHDA and CDR2 is SQIVND (reference sequence). CDR3 DNA: TGTGCCAGTAGCCGCCGGGAGGCGGGAGTAGCCAAAAACATTCAGTACTTC. Translating gives CASSRREAGVAKNIQYF.

V gene TRBV5-1 combines with J gene TRBJ2-3, with D possibly TRBD1 on 6 matching bases. Germline V gene sequence: CDR1 SGHRS, CDR2 YFSETQ. The CDR3 loop spans 16 amino acids. Trimming stripped 3 bases from V and 1 base from J, with 15 bases between. The CDR3 DNA reads as TGCGCCAGCAGCTCCTCCCAGGACAGCCGCACAGATACGCAGTATTTT. Translation: CASSSSQDSRTDTQYF. Using reference TRBV5-1 and TRBJ2-3 for the parts outside the CDR3, the full variable domain is KAGVTQTPRYLIKTRGQQVTLSCSPISGHRSVSWYQQTPGQGLQFLFEYFSETQRNKGNFPGRFSGRQFSNSRSEMNVSTLELGDSALYLCASSSSQDSRTDTQYFGPGTRLTVL.

V usage is TRBV27 and J usage is TRBJ1-3; 8 bases map to TRBD1. The J segment lost 3 bases and the V segment lost 5 bases, leaving 6 bases of the junction unmatched. Germline CDR1 is MNHEY and CDR2 is SMNVEV (reference sequence). The CDR3 totals 15 residues. CDR3 sequence: CASSRTGSYGNTIYF. DNA for the CDR3: TGTGCCAGCAGTCGGACAGGGAGCTATGGAAACACCATATATTTT.

The chain carries TRBV30 and TRBJ2-3; 10 bases are shared with TRBD2. The CDR3 spans 14 residues. Germline V gene data show CDR1 as GTSNPN and CDR2 as SVGIG (reference sequence). V gave up 3 bases and J gave up 2 bases; unmatched junction bases: 2. CDR3 region: CAWSGLAATDTQYF. The CDR3 DNA is TGTGCCTGGAGCGGACTAGCGGCCACAGATACGCAGTATTTT.

The genes are TRBV27 and TRBJ2-7; 8 positions match TRBD1. The V segment lost 5 bases and the J segment 4 bases; nucleotides outside the gene matches: 7. The germline CDR1 and CDR2 sequences are MNHEY and SMNVEV (reference sequence). This CDR3 comprises 14 residues. The CDR3 loop reads CASSPRTGYYEQYF. The DNA of the CDR3 is TGTGCCAGCAGTCCGCGGACAGGGTATTACGAGCAGTACTTC.

V is TRBV6-6 and J is TRBJ1-5; weak D call: TRBD1 (5 bases). Germline loops: CDR1 MNHNY, CDR2 SVGAGI (reference sequence). CDR3 length: 16 amino acids. V lost 4 bases and J 5 bases, leaving 18 bases between the germline ends. The chain's CDR3 is CASSSTGGWGDQPQHF. The CDR3 region has the DNA TGTGCCAGCAGTTCGACCGGCGGATGGGGGGATCAGCCCCAGCATTTT.

The chain is built from TRBV7-8 and TRBJ1-1; 8 bases are shared with TRBD1. Germline CDR1 reads SGHVS; CDR2 reads FQNEAQ. Trimming removed 6 bases from V and 4 bases from J; junction bases left unmatched: 4. CDR3 length: 13 residues. The CDR3 sequence is CASRFDRGTEAFF. CDR3 sequence (DNA): TGTGCCAGCAGATTCGACAGGGGCACTGAAGCTTTCTTT.

The chain uses TRBV10-3 and TRBJ1-2; TRBD1 is a possible D gene (6 bases). The CDR3 consists of 13 residues. Germline lookup yields CDR1 ENHRY and CDR2 SYGVKD. The ends were cut back, 8 bases at V and 5 bases at J, with 15 bases in the middle. CDR3 in DNA: TGTGCCATCGGGGCAGGGGAAGGATATGGCTACACCTTC. Translating it yields CAIGAGEGYGYTF.

This clone was detected a few times. The V call is TRBV10-3, the J call TRBJ1-5, with D perhaps matching TRBD1 (5 bases). V gave up 6 bases and J gave up 1 base, with 10 bases separating them. Germline V gives CDR1 ENHRY, CDR2 SYGVKD. The CDR3 consists of 14 residues. DNA of the CDR3: TGTGCCATCAGGGGCCAGGGAAGCAATCAGCCCCAGCATTTT. As protein: CAIRGQGSNQPQHF.

This clone has a handful of counts. The rearrangement links TRBV9 to TRBJ1-1, with 7 nucleotides matching TRBD1. CDR1 is SGDLS and CDR2 is YYNGEE in the germline V gene. J lost 1 base, V lost 3 bases, and 6 bases had no gene match. The CDR3 has 15 residues. In nucleotides, the CDR3 is TGTGCCAGCAGCGAGACCGGGACAGAGAACACTGAAGCTTTCTTT. Its protein product is CASSETGTENTEAFF. Together with reference TRBV9 and TRBJ1-1, the CDR3 gives the full variable domain: DSGVTQTPKHLITATGQRVTLRCSPRSGDLSVYWYQQSLDQGLQFLIQYYNGEERAKGNILERFSAQQFPDLHSELNLSSLELGDSALYFCASSETGTENTEAFFGQGTRLTVV.

The rearrangement links TRBV11-2 to TRBJ2-3; 7 nucleotides match TRBD2. Germline CDR1 and CDR2: SGHAT and FQNNGV. This CDR3 contains 15 residues. Trimming removed 3 bases from V and 4 bases from J; junction bases left unmatched: 7. CDR3 amino acids: CASSFVGGSADTQYF. In DNA form, the CDR3 reads TGTGCCAGCAGCTTCGTTGGCGGGAGTGCAGATACGCAGTATTTT. The entire variable domain, with the rest obtained from reference TRBV11-2 and TRBJ2-3, is as follows: EAGVAQSPRYKIIEKRQSVAFWCNPISGHATLYWYQQILGQGPKLLIQFQNNGVVDDSQLPKDRFSAERLKGVDSTLKIQPAKLEDSAVYLCASSFVGGSADTQYFGPGTRLTVL.

In its sample, this clone was seen a few times. The rearrangement joins TRBV28 to TRBJ2-7; the match to TRBD2 covers 8 bases. There are 17 residues in the CDR3. The ends lost 7 bases at V and 2 bases at J; junction bases unmatched: 16. Germline loops: CDR1 MDHEN, CDR2 SYDVKM. Here the CDR3 DNA reads TGTGCCAGCACCCCCGGGACTAGGTGGGGCAGGGCCTACGAGCAGTACTTC. This sequence encodes CASTPGTRWGRAYEQYF.